Below, 25 T cell receptor beta chains from the same sample are listed, as sequenced in a study of technical replicates of blood from a handful of donors. Sequenced by immunoSEQ multiplex PCR; TCRdb stores in-frame clones only, minus some. The sample lists approximately 70,000 clones; approximately 92% were seen once. Sequenced input: T cells isolated from PBMCs. Receptor source: a human donor in good health.

The chain recombines TRBV28 with TRBJ2-5; 10 bases match TRBD2. J was trimmed by 5 bases and V by 3 bases; bases with no gene match: 6. This CDR3 comprises 15 residues. The germline CDR1 and CDR2 sequences are MDHEN and SYDVKM. CDR3 region: CASSFLAGVLETQYF. CDR3 coding DNA: TGTGCCAGCAGTTTTCTAGCGGGAGTATTGGAGACCCAGTACTTC.

This clone was found a few times. DNA for the CDR3: TGTGCCAGCTCACCGGGAGCAGGGGGCACATCGGCTGAAGCTTTCTTT. Encoded protein: CASSPGAGGTSAEAFF. V is TRBV18 and J is TRBJ1-1; 8 positions match TRBD1. J was trimmed by 6 bases and V by 3 bases; bases with no gene match: 12. This CDR3 region has 16 residues. Looked up from germline, CDR1 is KGHSH and CDR2 is LQKENI.

The V gene is TRBV28, the J gene TRBJ1-5; tentative D call: TRBD1 (6 bases). Trimming removed 6 bases from V and 10 bases from J, with 25 bases in between. Germline lookup yields CDR1 MDHEN and CDR2 SYDVKM. The CDR3 is made up of 16 amino acids. The CDR3 DNA reads as TGTGCCAGCAGGTCTTATATTTCACAGGGACCTGGACCCCAGCATTTT. Translated, it gives CASRSYISQGPGPQHF.

This chain uses TRBV4-2 with TRBJ2-7; TRBD2 might be the D (6 bases). Germline V lookup: CDR1 LGHNA, CDR2 YNFKEQ. The CDR3 totals 15 residues. Trimming stripped 0 bases from V and 0 bases from J, with 9 bases between. The CDR3, as DNA: TGTGCCAGCAGCCAAGAAGGGACTTACTCCTACGAGCAGTACTTC. Translation gives CASSQEGTYSYEQYF.

The CDR3 loop is CASSFAYEQYF. The DNA for the CDR3 is TGTGCCAGTAGTTTCGCCTACGAGCAGTACTTC. This rearrangement joins TRBV19 to TRBJ2-7; D not resolved. Looked up from germline, CDR1 is LNHDA and CDR2 is SQIVND (reference sequence). V was clipped by 5 bases and J by 2 bases, with 4 bases between them. This CDR3 has 11 residues.

The chain employs TRBV14 and TRBJ1-1; tentative D call: TRBD1 (5 bases). The CDR3 loop spans 13 amino acids. The V end lost 4 bases, the J end lost 8 bases, and 14 bases lay between the germline ends. Germline V gives CDR1 SGHDN, CDR2 FVKESK. The CDR3: CASSPGGGGEAFF. The CDR3 DNA sequence: TGTGCCAGCAGCCCTGGTGGGGGAGGCGAAGCTTTCTTT.

The chain employs TRBV28 and TRBJ2-7, with D perhaps matching TRBD1 (6 bases). Germline CDR1 MDHEN, CDR2 SYDVKM. V was cut by 5 bases and J by 4 bases, with 15 bases left in between. This CDR3 is 14 amino acids long. DNA of the CDR3: TGTGCCAGCAGTCTACCGACAGGAGATTACGAGCAGTACTTC. This encodes CASSLPTGDYEQYF.

The CDR3 coding sequence is TGTGCCAGCAGCTTAGCGGGAGGGCCTGACTACGAGCAGTACTTC. This sequence encodes CASSLAGGPDYEQYF. This chain joins TRBV5-4 and TRBJ2-7, with 10 bases lining up with TRBD2. From germline, CDR1 is SGHNT and CDR2 YYREEE (reference sequence). The CDR3 length is 15 residues. J was trimmed by 3 bases and V by 2 bases; bases with no gene match: 5. The variable domain in full, with the rest retrieved from reference TRBV5-4 and TRBJ2-7, is ETGVTQSPTHLIKTRGQQVTLRCSSQSGHNTVSWYQQALGQGPQFIFQYYREEENGRGNFPPRFSGLQFPNYSSELNVNALELDDSALYLCASSLAGGPDYEQYFGPGTRLTVT.

The J gene is TRBJ2-7, the V gene TRBV30; TRBD2 aligns across 7 bases. The CDR3 has 12 residues. V lost 4 bases to trimming and J lost 6 bases; unmatched junction nucleotides: 6. Germline CDR1 is GTSNPN and CDR2 is SVGIG (reference sequence). CDR3: CAWTPWGGEQYF. The CDR3 DNA follows: TGTGCCTGGACCCCATGGGGGGGCGAGCAGTACTTC.

The rearrangement links TRBV19 to TRBJ2-7, with D unresolved. The germline CDR1 and CDR2 sequences are LNHDA and SQIVND (reference sequence). This CDR3 is 14 amino acids long. V lost 3 bases, J lost 2 bases, and 11 bases lay in between. The CDR3 nucleotides read TGTGCCAGTAGTATCGGTGTTGGTCCCTACGAGCAGTACTTC. Protein: CASSIGVGPYEQYF. The full variable domain, with the rest looked up from reference TRBV19 and TRBJ2-7, is DGGITQSPKYLFRKEGQNVTLSCEQNLNHDAMYWYRQDPGQGLRLIYYSQIVNDFQKGDIAEGYSVSREKKESFPLTVTSAQKNPTAFYLCASSIGVGPYEQYFGPGTRLTVT.

The V call is TRBV11-3, the J call TRBJ1-1; unclear D gene. The CDR3 runs to 11 residues. Trimming stripped 2 bases from V and 8 bases from J, with 6 bases between. Germline lookup yields CDR1 SGHNT and CDR2 YENEEA. The CDR3 region has the DNA TGTGCCAGCAGCTTATCGAGGGAAGCTTTCTTT. Protein sequence: CASSLSREAFF.

The V gene is TRBV18, the J gene TRBJ2-7; D is undetermined. The germline CDR1 and CDR2 sequences are KGHSH and LQKENI. Deletions cut 2 bases from V and 5 bases from J, with 13 bases between. There are 14 residues in the CDR3. Written as DNA, the CDR3 is TGTGCCAGCTCACCATGGTACACGTACGACGAGCAGTACTTC. Its translation is CASSPWYTYDEQYF.

The chain combines TRBV11-2 with TRBJ2-7; possible D gene TRBD2, 6 bases. V lost 6 bases to trimming and J lost 1 base, with 19 bases between them. The CDR3 extends over 16 amino acids. The germline CDR1 and CDR2 sequences are SGHAT and FQNNGV. The CDR3 bases are TGTGCCAGCAGACCGGGGACGGGGGAAAGATCCTACGAGCAGTACTTC. Amino acids: CASRPGTGERSYEQYF.

There are a few counts of this clone. V usage is TRBV28 and J usage is TRBJ1-1; TRBD1 matches 8 bases. Germline CDR1 is MDHEN and CDR2 is SYDVKM. This CDR3 has 14 amino acids. V lost 9 bases to trimming and J lost 3 bases; unmatched junction nucleotides: 9. The CDR3 is CASNLDRVDTEAFF. Written as DNA, the CDR3 is TGTGCCAGTAACCTGGACAGGGTGGACACTGAAGCTTTCTTT. Supplemented by reference TRBV28 and TRBJ1-1, the full variable domain reads DVKVTQSSRYLVKRTGEKVFLECVQDMDHENMFWYRQDPGLGLRLIYFSYDVKMKEKGDIPEGYSVSREKKERFSLILESASTNQTSMYLCASNLDRVDTEAFFGQGTRLTVV.

The chain carries TRBV11-1 and TRBJ2-7, with a weak D call TRBD1 (6 bases). Between the trimmed V and J ends, which lost 3 bases and 5 bases, there was a span of 14 bases. Germline CDR1 and CDR2: SGHAT and FQDESV (reference sequence). The CDR3 sequence is 14 residues long. The CDR3 reads CASSFGQQGNEQYF. The CDR3 DNA is TGTGCCAGCAGCTTCGGGCAACAGGGTAACGAGCAGTACTTC.

This sequence joins TRBV7-9 and TRBJ1-3; perhaps TRBD1 as D (6 bases). V shed 1 base and J shed 0 bases, with 10 bases lying between them. Germline V gene lookup returns CDR1 SEHNR and CDR2 FQNEAQ (reference sequence). The CDR3 has 16 amino acids. CDR3 in amino acids: CASSLVGAASGNTIYF. CDR3 coding DNA: TGTGCCAGCAGCTTAGTGGGGGCTGCCTCTGGAAACACCATATATTTT.

The J gene is TRBJ2-1, the V gene TRBV6-6; D perhaps matches TRBD2 (6 bases). V was trimmed by 7 bases and J by 4 bases, leaving 14 bases between them. The CDR3 sequence is 14 residues long. Germline V CDR1 and CDR2: MNHNY, SVGAGI (reference sequence). Here the CDR3 reads CASTPGGGYNEQFF. CDR3 DNA sequence: TGTGCCAGCACCCCTGGGGGAGGTTACAATGAGCAGTTCTTC.

The rearrangement uses TRBV7-9 and TRBJ1-5; D remains ambiguous. The CDR3 runs 15 residues. Trimming took 1 base from V and 1 from J, leaving 8 bases between them. Germline CDR1 reads SEHNR; CDR2 reads FQNEAQ (reference sequence). Here the CDR3 reads CASSLGAGSNQPQHF. The CDR3 nucleotides are TGTGCCAGCAGCTTAGGGGCAGGCAGCAATCAGCCCCAGCATTTT.

This rearrangement joins TRBV27 to TRBJ2-7, with TRBD2 identical over 12 bases. In germline, CDR1 is MNHEY, CDR2 SMNVEV (reference sequence). This CDR3 comprises 15 residues. V trimming: 5 bases; J trimming: 1 base; junction bases outside the gene matches: 3. This CDR3 reads CASSETSGRSYEQYF. Here the CDR3 DNA reads TGTGCCAGCAGTGAGACTAGCGGGAGATCCTACGAGCAGTACTTC.

Only one count was recorded for this clone. The J gene is TRBJ2-5, the V gene TRBV5-1; D is unclear. Germline V gene lookup returns CDR1 SGHRS and CDR2 YFSETQ. V dropped 7 bases and J dropped 3 bases, with 13 bases sitting between them. The CDR3 sequence is 13 residues long. CDR3 sequence (DNA): TGCGCCAGCCGAGTATGGTCCGAAGAGACCCAGTACTTC. Amino acids: CASRVWSEETQYF.

This clone showed up just once. V gene TRBV20-1 combines with J gene TRBJ2-7; no reliable D call. The germline V gene encodes CDR1 DFQATT and CDR2 SNEGSKA (reference sequence). Trimming removed 7 bases at V and 0 bases at J, with 7 bases between. The CDR3 has 11 amino acids. The CDR3 here is CSVGGSYEQYF. For the CDR3, the DNA is TGCAGTGTAGGCGGCTCCTACGAGCAGTACTTC.

This clone was picked up one time. V is TRBV12-5 and J is TRBJ2-1; TRBD2 aligns across 9 bases. In germline, CDR1 is LGHNT, CDR2 FRNRAP. The CDR3 runs to 17 residues. Trimming at V came to 7 bases and at J to 3 bases, leaving 13 bases not matched to a gene. CDR3 in DNA: TGTGCTAGTGCTACTGCGGTAGCGGGAGACAGCTACAATGAGCAGTTCTTC. Amino acids: CASATAVAGDSYNEQFF.

V and J are TRBV4-2 and TRBJ2-1, with D uncertain. The CDR3 is 13 residues long. V lost 0 bases, J lost 4 bases, and 4 bases lay in between. The germline V gene has CDR1 LGHNA and CDR2 YNFKEQ. CDR3 nucleotides: TGTGCCAGCAGCCAAGATATTTACAATGAGCAGTTCTTC. Translation gives CASSQDIYNEQFF.

This chain links TRBV27 with TRBJ2-7, with D perhaps matching TRBD1 (5 bases). Trimming took off 5 bases at V and 4 bases at J, with 12 bases between the two ends. Germline lookup yields CDR1 MNHEY and CDR2 SMNVEV (reference sequence). The CDR3 length is 13 residues. The DNA of the CDR3 is TGTGCCAGCAGTCCACAGGCTGGGTACGAGCAGTACTTC. Translating gives CASSPQAGYEQYF.

This chain joins TRBV19 and TRBJ1-1, with no clear D. Trimming shortened V by 7 bases and J by 8 bases, and 14 bases separated the two germline ends. Germline V gene lookup returns CDR1 LNHDA and CDR2 SQIVND (reference sequence). The CDR3 consists of 12 residues. The CDR3: CASKVGGSEAFF. The DNA for the CDR3 is TGTGCCAGTAAAGTAGGCGGCAGCGAAGCTTTCTTT.